This T cell receptor beta chain came from a study of blood T cells in healthy people across ages. This clonotype was detected a few times. Germline V gene data show CDR1 as SGHRS and CDR2 as YFSETQ. This CDR3 comprises 13 residues. J was trimmed by 8 bases and V by 4 bases; bases with no gene match: 6. The second PCR ran about 6 to 12 cycles with a sample-barcoded 5' primer and J-beta primers. One entry per CDR3 protein, called by TCRdb with MiXCR from the 5' RACE reads. Of 1.5 million to 2 million distinct CDR3 sequences in the sample, 39% were seen once. The receptor's source is a human donor in good health. Sequenced: blood. The chain couples TRBV5-1 to TRBJ2-1; 7 bases align to TRBD1. The CDR3 DNA is TGCGCCAGCAGCCTCTACAGGGGCGATGAGCAGTTCTTC. It translates to CASSLYRGDEQFF.